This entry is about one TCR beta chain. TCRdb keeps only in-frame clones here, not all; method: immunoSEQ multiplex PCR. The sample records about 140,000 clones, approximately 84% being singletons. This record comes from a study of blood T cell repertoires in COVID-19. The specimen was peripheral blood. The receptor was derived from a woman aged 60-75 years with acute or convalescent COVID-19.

The CDR3 coding sequence is TGTGCCAGCAGTTCAACCTCGGGACTCCATAGCAATCAGCCCCAGCATTTT. Translating it yields CASSSTSGLHSNQPQHF. The chain joins TRBV28 to TRBJ1-5; D is possibly TRBD1 (5 bases). Trimming took off 4 bases at V and 0 bases at J, with 16 bases between the two ends. Per the germline V gene, CDR1 is MDHEN and CDR2 is SYDVKM. This CDR3 spans 17 amino acids.